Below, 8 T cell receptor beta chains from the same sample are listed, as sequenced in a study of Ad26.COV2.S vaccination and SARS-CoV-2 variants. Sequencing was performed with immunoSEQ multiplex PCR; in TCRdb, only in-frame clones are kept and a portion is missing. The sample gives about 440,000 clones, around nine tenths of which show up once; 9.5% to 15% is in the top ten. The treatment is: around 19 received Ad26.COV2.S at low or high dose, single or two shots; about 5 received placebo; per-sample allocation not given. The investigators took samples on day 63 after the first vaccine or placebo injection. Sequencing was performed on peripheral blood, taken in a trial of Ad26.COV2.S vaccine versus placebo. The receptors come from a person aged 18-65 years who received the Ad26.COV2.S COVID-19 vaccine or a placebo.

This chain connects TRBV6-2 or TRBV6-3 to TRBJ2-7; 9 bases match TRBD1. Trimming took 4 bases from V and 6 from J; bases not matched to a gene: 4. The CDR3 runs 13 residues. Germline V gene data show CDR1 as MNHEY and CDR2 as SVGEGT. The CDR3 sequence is CASSFTGGAEQYF. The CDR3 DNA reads TGTGCCAGCAGTTTCACAGGGGGCGCCGAGCAGTACTTC.

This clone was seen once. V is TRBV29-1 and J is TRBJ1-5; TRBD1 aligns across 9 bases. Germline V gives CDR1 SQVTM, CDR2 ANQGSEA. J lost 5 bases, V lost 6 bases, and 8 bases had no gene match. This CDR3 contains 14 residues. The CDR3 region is CSVVQGAEDQPQHF. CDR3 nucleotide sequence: TGCAGCGTGGTACAGGGGGCGGAAGATCAGCCCCAGCATTTT.

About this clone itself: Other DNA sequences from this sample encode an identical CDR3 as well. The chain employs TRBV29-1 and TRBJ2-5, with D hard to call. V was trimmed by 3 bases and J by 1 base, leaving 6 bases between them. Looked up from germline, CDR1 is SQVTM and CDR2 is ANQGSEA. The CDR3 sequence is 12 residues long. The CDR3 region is CSVEVGQETQYF. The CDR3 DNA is TGCAGCGTTGAGGTCGGCCAAGAGACCCAGTACTTC.

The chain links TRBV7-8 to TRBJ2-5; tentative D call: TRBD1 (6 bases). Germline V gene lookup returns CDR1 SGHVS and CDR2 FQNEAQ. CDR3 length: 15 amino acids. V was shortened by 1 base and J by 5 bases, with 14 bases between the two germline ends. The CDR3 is CASSLGSGTGETQYF. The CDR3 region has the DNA TGTGCCAGCAGCTTAGGGTCGGGAACAGGGGAGACCCAGTACTTC.

In nucleotides, the CDR3 is TGTGCCAGCAGTTGGACAGGGGCCACGGGACAGCCCCAGCATTTT. It yields the protein CASSWTGATGQPQHF. The chain uses TRBV6-2 or TRBV6-3 and TRBJ1-5; 9 bases fit TRBD1. The length of the CDR3 is 15 residues. Trimming took 4 bases from V and 7 from J; bases not matched to a gene: 8. Germline V CDR1 and CDR2: MNHEY, SVGEGT.

The CDR3 sequence: CASSPKTEQFF. The DNA for the CDR3 is TGTGCCAGCTCACCCAAGACGGAGCAGTTCTTC. The chain uses TRBV18 and TRBJ2-1; D unclear. Deletions cut 3 bases from V and 10 bases from J, with 7 bases between. Germline V gene sequence: CDR1 KGHSH, CDR2 LQKENI. The CDR3 has 11 residues. The variable domain in full, completed from reference TRBV18 and TRBJ2-1, reads NAGVMQNPRHLVRRRGQEARLRCSPMKGHSHVYWYRQLPEEGLKFMVYLQKENIIDESGMPKERFSAEFPKEGPSILRIQQVVRGDSAAYFCASSPKTEQFFGPGTRLTVL.

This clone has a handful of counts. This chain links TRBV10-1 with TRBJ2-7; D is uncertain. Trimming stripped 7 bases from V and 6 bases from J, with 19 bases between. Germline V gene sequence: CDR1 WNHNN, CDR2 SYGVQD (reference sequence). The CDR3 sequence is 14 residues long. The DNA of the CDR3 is TGCGCCAGCAAAGCCCTCCCTGGCGCTCGCGAGCAGTACTTC. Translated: CASKALPGAREQYF.

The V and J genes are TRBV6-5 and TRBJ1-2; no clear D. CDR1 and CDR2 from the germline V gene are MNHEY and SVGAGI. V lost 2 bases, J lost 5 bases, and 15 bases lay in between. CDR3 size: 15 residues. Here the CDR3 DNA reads TGTGCCAGCAGTTACAGGGTTCAGCGTCTATATGGCTACACCTTC. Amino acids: CASSYRVQRLYGYTF.